This is a list of T cell receptor beta chains from one sample in a study of Ad26.COV2.S vaccination and SARS-CoV-2 variants. The protocol was immunoSEQ multiplex PCR, while the TCRdb copy is restricted to in-frame clones and leaves out a portion. The data hold 440,000 or so clones, with 92% observed a single time. The input for sequencing was peripheral blood, taken in a trial of Ad26.COV2.S vaccine versus placebo. The receptors stem from a person aged 18-65 years who received the Ad26.COV2.S COVID-19 vaccine or a placebo. The CDR3 runs from the conserved cysteine through the conserved F or W.

J gene | V gene | CDR3 protein
TRBJ2-7 | TRBV12-3/TRBV12-4 | CASSRLTYEQYF
TRBJ2-1 | TRBV6-2/TRBV6-3 | CASSYSSNEQFF
TRBJ2-5 | TRBV10-2 | CASSYGSGGRETQYF
TRBJ2-3 | TRBV15 | CATSRELAGGPSTDTQYF
TRBJ1-1 | TRBV6-6 | CATGEGRMNTEAFF
TRBJ1-5 | TRBV28 | CASSLTTGSNQPQHF
TRBJ1-5 | TRBV7-2 | CASSPRDRWPDQPQHF
TRBJ2-3 | TRBV7-2 | CASSSKSFSLSSTDTQYF
TRBJ1-6 | TRBV19 | CASSPGQGLSPLHF
TRBJ2-3 | TRBV7-9 | CASSLAAMGLGADTQYF
TRBJ2-7 | TRBV7-2 | CASSTQQGNYEQYF
TRBJ2-2 | TRBV24-1 | CATSVSGTGNTGELFF
TRBJ2-3 | TRBV28 | CASRITSGGTSTDTQYF
TRBJ2-5 | TRBV6-6 | CASSYKLGFGIETQYF
TRBJ2-1 | TRBV6-5 | CASSYSGLQLPNEQFF
TRBJ2-1 | TRBV11-2 | CASSPWFERGRLNEQFF
TRBJ1-6 | TRBV4-3 | CASSQDGTPYNSPLHF
TRBJ2-5 | TRBV5-6 | CASSLLASQETQYF
TRBJ1-2 | TRBV6-5 | CASSYAGVYGYTF
TRBJ1-6 | TRBV6-5 | CASGLSGQGDSPLHF
TRBJ2-3 | TRBV7-8 | CASSLVQGGHVTQYF
TRBJ1-1 | TRBV2 | CASSDMSNTEAFF
TRBJ1-3 | TRBV9 | CASSVAGNGNTIYF
TRBJ1-1 | TRBV28 | CASSSPGQNTEAFF
TRBJ2-7 | TRBV6-5 | CASTARYEQYF
TRBJ1-6 | TRBV6-5 | CASSYSRTGNNSPLHF
TRBJ2-7 | TRBV14 | CASSQSGTVSYEQYF
TRBJ1-1 | TRBV5-3 | CARSVQIRTEAFF